Here is one T cell receptor (beta chain) with its context. These data are taken from a study of blood T cell repertoires in COVID-19. On the study more broadly: Material from acute and convalescent COVID-19 was sourced from the United States, Italy and Spain. T cells, B-cell-depleted T cells, or PBMCs supplied cDNA or gDNA.

This CDR3 contains 13 residues. V was cut by 6 bases and J by 2 bases, with 9 bases left in between. Germline V gives CDR1 MDHEN, CDR2 SYDVKM. Authors' analysis steps: Reference gene primer amplification gave nucleated cell count estimates. Some clones are missing from TCRdb's copy, which holds only in-frame ones; the method was immunoSEQ multiplex PCR. D and trimming were read from the DNA, whereas the V and J calls and clone size are those reported in that table. The profile shows more than 95,000 clones, approximately 86% of them singletons. The chain has TRBV28 and TRBJ2-3; D unclear. Material: peripheral blood. The TCR originated in a human donor in a cohort sampled during active COVID-19. The CDR3 region is CASSPPDTDTQYF. CDR3 bases: TGTGCCAGCAGCCCCCCAGACACAGATACGCAGTATTTT. Together with reference TRBV28 and TRBJ2-3, the CDR3 gives the full variable domain: DVKVTQSSRYLVKRTGEKVFLECVQDMDHENMFWYRQDPGLGLRLIYFSYDVKMKEKGDIPEGYSVSREKKERFSLILESASTNQTSMYLCASSPPDTDTQYFGPGTRLTVL.